These 22 T cell receptor beta chains were sequenced from one sample in a study of coeliac disease (dated by TCRdb to the early 2020s). The method was the immunoSEQ multiplex PCR assay. TCRdb holds this immuneACCESS table with in-frame rearrangements only. Some clones are missing; in checked studies, unresolved V genes explain under half, and the rest has no known cause. The sample has about 9,400 clones on record, about 64% of them singletons. Around 20% of the sample belongs to the ten largest clones. Sample: lamina propria lymphocytes from the gut. The cell subset or site label corresponds to: lamina propria cell (LPC) fraction of small intestinal biopsy. Receptors were obtained from a woman aged 55-70 years with celiac disease.

The chain has TRBV11-2 and TRBJ2-3; TRBD1 aligns across 8 bases. The V gene end was trimmed by 3 bases and the J gene end by 1 base; junction bases not matched to a gene: 3. In germline, CDR1 is SGHAT, CDR2 FQNNGV. This CDR3 spans 15 amino acids. For the CDR3, the DNA is TGTGCCAGCAGCTTTTTGACAGGGGGCACAGATACGCAGTATTTT. Its protein is CASSFLTGGTDTQYF.

The chain links TRBV9 to TRBJ1-4, with a weak D call TRBD1 (5 bases). The CDR3 is 14 residues long. Trimming took off 8 bases at V and 3 bases at J, with 14 bases between the two ends. Looked up from germline, CDR1 is SGDLS and CDR2 is YYNGEE. The CDR3 reads CASSRGAPNEKLFF. CDR3 nucleotide sequence: TGTGCCAGTAGTCGCGGGGCTCCTAATGAAAAACTGTTTTTT.

This sequence joins TRBV2 and TRBJ2-7; 8 bases are a match to TRBD2. V lost 6 bases to trimming and J lost 2 bases; unmatched junction nucleotides: 15. Germline CDR1 and CDR2: SNHLY and FYNNEI. This CDR3 comprises 17 residues. The CDR3 bases are TGTGCCAGCAGCAAGGGGATTAGAGGCGGGGGGACCTACGAGCAGTACTTC. Its protein is CASSKGIRGGGTYEQYF. Looking up the rest from reference TRBV2 and TRBJ2-7 gives the full variable domain: EPEVTQTPSHQVTQMGQEVILRCVPISNHLYFYWYRQILGQKVEFLVSFYNNEISEKSEIFDDQFSVERPDGSNFTLKIRSTKLEDSAMYFCASSKGIRGGGTYEQYFGPGTRLTVT.

The gene calls are TRBV27 and TRBJ2-1, with D possibly TRBD2 on 5 matching bases. V lost 7 bases to trimming and J lost 4 bases, with 14 bases between them. From germline, CDR1 is MNHEY and CDR2 SMNVEV (reference sequence). The CDR3 extends over 14 amino acids. The CDR3 reads CASTGGGQYNEQFF. Written as DNA, the CDR3 is TGTGCCAGCACCGGAGGTGGCCAATACAATGAGCAGTTCTTC.

The V call is TRBV5-1, the J call TRBJ2-5, with D unclear. CDR1 and CDR2 from the germline V gene are SGHRS and YFSETQ. This CDR3 has 14 residues. Trimming shortened V by 2 bases and J by 4 bases, and 12 bases separated the two germline ends. The CDR3 coding sequence is TGCGCCAGCAGCTTTAATGGTCTAAGAGAGACCCAGTACTTC. Amino acids: CASSFNGLRETQYF.

CDR3 loop: CAWSQSVTGFPYEQYF. The CDR3 DNA reads TGTGCCTGGTCCCAATCGGTAACAGGGTTCCCCTACGAGCAGTACTTC. The chain has TRBV30 and TRBJ2-7; weak D call: TRBD1 (6 bases). Trimming stripped 5 bases from V and 2 bases from J, with 22 bases between. The CDR3 spans 16 residues. The germline gives CDR1 GTSNPN, CDR2 SVGIG (reference sequence).

The rearrangement uses TRBV6-5 and TRBJ1-2; 9 bases align to TRBD1. In germline, CDR1 is MNHEY, CDR2 SVGAGI. This CDR3 has 14 residues. V lost 0 bases to trimming and J lost 7 bases; unmatched junction nucleotides: 3. The CDR3 DNA sequence: TGTGCCAGCAGTTACTCGGGGACAGGGATTGGCTACACCTTC. As protein: CASSYSGTGIGYTF.

The chain links TRBV14 to TRBJ2-3; D perhaps matches TRBD2 (6 bases). V shed 4 bases and J shed 2 bases, with 19 bases lying between them. This CDR3 has 17 residues. Germline CDR1 reads SGHDN; CDR2 reads FVKESK. CDR3 loop: CASSRRWGESYTDTQYF. The CDR3 region has the DNA TGTGCCAGCAGCCGAAGGTGGGGGGAGAGTTACACAGATACGCAGTATTTT.

The V call is TRBV19, the J call TRBJ2-1; 7 positions agree with TRBD1. Trimming took 3 bases from V and 9 from J; bases not matched to a gene: 11. This CDR3 region has 15 residues. Germline-derived CDR1 and CDR2 are LNHDA and SQIVND (reference sequence). Written as DNA, the CDR3 is TGTGCCAGTAGTATCTCGCCAGGGGGTAGGAGTGAGCAGTTCTTC. Its translation is CASSISPGGRSEQFF. Full variable domain (missing parts from reference TRBV19 and TRBJ2-1): DGGITQSPKYLFRKEGQNVTLSCEQNLNHDAMYWYRQDPGQGLRLIYYSQIVNDFQKGDIAEGYSVSREKKESFPLTVTSAQKNPTAFYLCASSISPGGRSEQFFGPGTRLTVL.

On this clone: Other DNA sequences of this sample code for an identical CDR3. V is TRBV4-1 and J is TRBJ2-7; TRBD1 matches 9 bases. The CDR3 has 15 residues. Germline V lookup: CDR1 MGHRA, CDR2 YSYEKL. The J segment lost 0 bases and the V segment lost 4 bases, leaving 4 bases of the junction unmatched. The DNA for the CDR3 is TGCGCCAGCAGCCCCGGGACAGGGCGCTCCTACGAGCAGTACTTC. As protein: CASSPGTGRSYEQYF.

The rearrangement links TRBV28 to TRBJ1-5; 7 bases align to TRBD1. The V segment lost 6 bases and the J segment 4 bases; nucleotides outside the gene matches: 9. This CDR3 has 15 residues. In germline, CDR1 is MDHEN, CDR2 SYDVKM. The CDR3 is CASRERQGWNQPQHF. The CDR3 DNA reads TGTGCCAGCAGGGAACGACAGGGCTGGAATCAGCCCCAGCATTTT.

Remarks on this clone: At one boundary the junction diverges from the germline segment, which might be a read error. The rearrangement links TRBV7-6 to TRBJ1-4, with TRBD1 matching 7 bases. CDR1 is SGHVS, CDR2 FNYEAQ, per germline. This CDR3 is 15 amino acids long. The CDR3 protein is CASSLGDRTTEKLFF. The CDR3 DNA is TGTGCCAGCAGCTTAGGGGACAGAACTACTGAAAAACTGTTTTTT.

The genes are TRBV7-8 and TRBJ2-1; 15 bases match TRBD2. The junction had 5 bases not matched to a gene; V was cut back by 5 bases and J by 6 bases. This CDR3 contains 16 residues. The germline V gene encodes CDR1 SGHVS and CDR2 FQNEAQ. CDR3 region: CASSTRTSGGANEQFF. CDR3 coding DNA: TGTGCCAGCAGCACCAGGACTAGCGGGGGGGCCAATGAGCAGTTCTTC.

This chain joins TRBV27 and TRBJ2-1, with 7 bases lining up with TRBD1. Looked up from germline, CDR1 is MNHEY and CDR2 is SMNVEV (reference sequence). Trimming removed 7 bases from V and 6 bases from J; junction bases left unmatched: 9. The CDR3 spans 14 residues. The CDR3 nucleotides read TGTGCCAGCAACCGACAGGGATTTCGCAATGAGCAGTTCTTC. This encodes CASNRQGFRNEQFF.

This chain links TRBV27 with TRBJ2-7, with a possible D match to TRBD2 (7 bases). Between the trimmed V and J ends, which lost 4 bases and 2 bases, there was a span of 9 bases. Germline CDR1 MNHEY, CDR2 SMNVEV (reference sequence). The CDR3 has 13 residues. The CDR3 region has the DNA TGTGCCAGCAGTTGGGGGGGCACCTACGAGCAGTACTTC. Translating it yields CASSWGGTYEQYF.

This clone was counted only a few times. The V gene is TRBV19, the J gene TRBJ2-5, with 8 bases matching TRBD1. There are 14 residues in the CDR3. With 6 bases clipped from V and 1 base from J, the junction kept 4 bases outside the gene matches. Germline values: CDR1 LNHDA, CDR2 SQIVND (reference sequence). CDR3 amino acids: CASSTGGIQETQYF. CDR3 DNA sequence: TGTGCCAGTAGCACAGGGGGAATCCAAGAGACCCAGTACTTC.

This clone was observed a few times. V is TRBV5-5 and J is TRBJ2-7; D possibly corresponds to TRBD1 (5 bases). Germline V gene sequence: CDR1 SGHKS, CDR2 YYEKEE (reference sequence). The CDR3 spans 13 residues. V gave up 0 bases and J gave up 3 bases, with 7 bases separating them. CDR3 sequence reads: CASSLETVYEQYF. CDR3 sequence (DNA): TGTGCCAGCAGCTTGGAGACAGTCTACGAGCAGTACTTC.

The table lists this clone with a few counts. V usage is TRBV15 and J usage is TRBJ2-1; D is ambiguous. The CDR3 consists of 15 residues. The V and J ends lost 3 bases and 3 bases respectively, with 12 bases between them. Germline CDR1 is LNHNV and CDR2 is YYDKDF (reference sequence). CDR3 bases: TGTGCCACCAGCAGCAGCGCCTCTTTCTACAATGAGCAGTTCTTC. Translated: CATSSSASFYNEQFF. Variable domain in full (rest from reference TRBV15 and TRBJ2-1): DAMVIQNPRYQVTQFGKPVTLSCSQTLNHNVMYWYQQKSSQAPKLLFHYYDKDFNNEADTPDNFQSRRPNTSFCFLDIRSPGLGDTAMYLCATSSSASFYNEQFFGPGTRLTVL.

This rearrangement joins TRBV7-9 to TRBJ2-5; perhaps TRBD2 as D (5 bases). Germline CDR1 SEHNR, CDR2 FQNEAQ (reference sequence). The germline V and J ends were trimmed by 11 bases and 5 bases, with 15 bases remaining between them. The CDR3 loop spans 12 amino acids. This chain's CDR3 is CACGRSRETQYF. CDR3 nucleotides: TGTGCCTGCGGGCGGAGTCGGGAGACCCAGTACTTC.

The gene calls are TRBV5-6 and TRBJ2-2; D unresolved. The germline V and J ends were trimmed by 0 bases and 2 bases, with 8 bases remaining between them. This CDR3 comprises 15 residues. The germline CDR1 and CDR2 sequences are SGHDT and YYEEEE. Written as DNA, the CDR3 is TGTGCCAGCAGCTTGGGGTGGGCCAACACCGGGGAGCTGTTTTTT. Amino acid sequence: CASSLGWANTGELFF.

This rearrangement joins TRBV28 to TRBJ1-6; TRBD1 might be the D (6 bases). V shed 5 bases and J shed 14 bases, with 22 bases lying between them. The CDR3 covers 15 residues. Germline lookup yields CDR1 MDHEN and CDR2 SYDVKM. For the CDR3, the DNA is TGTGCCAGCAGTATACAGGGCCCCATGGGGTGGGCCCTCCACTTT. It encodes CASSIQGPMGWALHF.

This sequence joins TRBV11-2 and TRBJ2-7; TRBD1 matches at 9 bases. The V segment lost 1 base and the J segment 5 bases; nucleotides outside the gene matches: 6. Germline loops: CDR1 SGHAT, CDR2 FQNNGV. The CDR3 length is 15 residues. CDR3 loop: CASSLVGQGLHEQYF. The CDR3 coding sequence is TGTGCCAGCAGCTTAGTAGGACAGGGGCTCCACGAGCAGTACTTC.